Included here is one T cell receptor (beta chain) sequence, with context. Negative isolation was used for CD8+ and CD4+ T cells, and FACS enrichment was applied to TEMRA cells. This specimen comes from a study of CD8 T cells in Susac syndrome. The CDR3 has 15 amino acids. V was clipped by 1 base and J by 5 bases; unmatched bases: 3. Per germline, CDR1 LGHDT and CDR2 YNNKEL (reference sequence). The authors reverse transcribed roughly 0.5 to 1 ug RNA with random hexamers. In TCRdb, the immunoSEQ multiplex PCR reads were re-called with MiXCR into one record per CDR3 protein. Among about 290,000 distinct CDR3 sequences, 85% were seen once, and the ten largest hold 0.21%.

Sequencing used CD8+ T cells from PBMCs. The receptor comes from a human donor with multiple sclerosis. The V call is TRBV3-1, the J call TRBJ2-1, with 9 bases matching TRBD2. The DNA of the CDR3 is TGTGCCAGCAGCCAAGGACTAGCGGCCCACAATGAGCAGTTCTTC. Encoded protein: CASSQGLAAHNEQFF.